This TCR beta chain was captured in a study of PD-L1 blockade in urothelial cancer. The sample's time point: pretreatment peripheral blood. Germline V lookup: CDR1 KGHSH, CDR2 LQKENI. The CDR3 has 17 amino acids. The V gene lost 1 base and the J gene lost 0 bases, with 15 bases spanning the gap. Here immunoSEQ multiplex PCR was the method, and the copy in TCRdb shows in-frame clones only, minus some. Of 130,000 or so clones listed, about 88% are singletons. The receptor's source is a man aged 50 to 59 with urothelial cancer. This sequence joins TRBV18 and TRBJ1-1; a weak D match, TRBD1 (5 bases). Sequences were derived from PBMCs, sampled around atezolizumab (anti-PD-L1) treatment. CDR3 amino acids: CASSPRSGPAMNTEAFF. CDR3 coding DNA: TGTGCCAGCTCACCACGTTCAGGGCCAGCAATGAACACTGAAGCTTTCTTT.